This T cell receptor (beta chain) stems from a study of neoadjuvant anti-PD-1 for oral cavity cancer. V lost 8 bases and J lost 4, with 17 bases in between. CDR1 is SGHAT and CDR2 is FQNNGV in the germline V gene. CDR3 size: 14 residues. This clone was seen once. The repertoire was sequenced with immunoSEQ multiplex PCR; TCRdb's copy has only in-frame clones and lacks some. Here the sample spans about 9,000 clones, about 66% being singletons. The TCR sequence derives from a person between 40 and 85 years old with oral cavity squamous cell carcinoma. V is TRBV11-2 and J is TRBJ1-1; D might be TRBD1 (5 bases). Here the sequenced sample was tumor tissue, taken before nivolumab (anti-PD-1) treatment. DNA for the CDR3: TGTGCCAGCGGTCGGGGGGGGTTGAGCACTGAAGCTTTCTTT. Its protein is CASGRGGLSTEAFF.